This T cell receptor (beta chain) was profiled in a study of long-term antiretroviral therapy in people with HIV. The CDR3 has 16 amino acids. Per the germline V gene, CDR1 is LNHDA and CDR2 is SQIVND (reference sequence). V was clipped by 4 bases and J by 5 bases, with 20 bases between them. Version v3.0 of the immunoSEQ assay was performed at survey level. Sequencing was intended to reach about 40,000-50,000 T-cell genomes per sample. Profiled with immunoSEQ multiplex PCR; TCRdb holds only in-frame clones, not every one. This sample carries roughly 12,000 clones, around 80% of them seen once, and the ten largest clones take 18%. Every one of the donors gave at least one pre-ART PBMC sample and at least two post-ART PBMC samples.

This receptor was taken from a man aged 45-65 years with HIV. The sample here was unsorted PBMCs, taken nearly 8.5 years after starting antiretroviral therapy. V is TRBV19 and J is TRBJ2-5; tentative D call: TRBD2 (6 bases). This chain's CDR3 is CASSTGRIIDGETQYF. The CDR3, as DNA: TGTGCCAGTAGTACAGGGAGGATAATTGATGGGGAGACCCAGTACTTC. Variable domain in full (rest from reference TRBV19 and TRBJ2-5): DGGITQSPKYLFRKEGQNVTLSCEQNLNHDAMYWYRQDPGQGLRLIYYSQIVNDFQKGDIAEGYSVSREKKESFPLTVTSAQKNPTAFYLCASSTGRIIDGETQYFGPGTRLLVL.